Presented here are 21 T cell receptor beta chains from one specimen sequenced in a study of Graves' ophthalmopathy and Graves' hyperthyroidism. From RNA, the CDR3 regions of TCR beta chains were amplified and sequenced. After a first-round RT-PCR with HTBI primers, a second-round multiplex PCR was run. TCRdb re-called the multiplex PCR reads through MiXCR, storing one row per CDR3 protein. The sample shows approximately 640,000 distinct CDR3 sequences, about 40% of them seen only once. The sequencing input was peripheral blood. The receptors derive from an adult man with Graves' ophthalmopathy.

Worth noting for this clonotype: With a much larger clone just one base away, this may be a read error. The chain recombines TRBV7-2 with TRBJ1-5; 8 bases are shared with TRBD1. Germline values: CDR1 SGHTA, CDR2 FQGNSA. Losses at the gene ends were 5 bases for V and 6 bases for J; bases not matched to a gene: 9. The CDR3 is 15 amino acids. CDR3 DNA sequence: TGTGCCAGCAGCGAGGACAGGGCGCTTTCTCAGCCCCAGCATTTT. Its translation is CASSEDRALSQPQHF.

The chain links TRBV7-2 to TRBJ1-1; possible D gene TRBD1, 5 bases. Germline values: CDR1 SGHTA, CDR2 FQGNSA. V shed 3 bases and J shed 6 bases, with 17 bases lying between them. This CDR3 has 15 amino acids. This CDR3 reads CASSLQLAGEAEAFF. CDR3 DNA: TGTGCCAGCAGCTTGCAACTAGCGGGGGAAGCTGAAGCTTTCTTT.

The chain links TRBV12-3 or TRBV12-4 to TRBJ2-7, with a weak D call TRBD2 (6 bases). The ends were cut back, 4 bases at V and 2 bases at J, with 15 bases in the middle. The CDR3 spans 15 residues. CDR3 sequence reads: CASSSSRDGTYEQYF. CDR3 bases: TGTGCCAGCAGTTCCTCGCGGGACGGCACCTACGAGCAGTACTTC.

This chain joins TRBV2 and TRBJ1-5; no clear D. Germline V gene data show CDR1 as SNHLY and CDR2 as FYNNEI. This CDR3 is 13 amino acids long. Trimming shortened V by 8 bases and J by 0 bases, and 8 bases separated the two germline ends. The CDR3 DNA reads as TGTGCCAGCGGGTGGGCTAGCAATCAGCCCCAGCATTTT. This gives the protein CASGWASNQPQHF.

On this clonotype itself: No conserved phenylalanine or tryptophan is present at the end of the CDR3, so a read error is the likely explanation. It is unclear where the CDR3 begins or ends on the DNA, so no DNA is shown, and the CDR3 is as TCRdb lists it. The chain has TRBV10-3 and TRBJ2-6; the D call TRBD2 from the table was never checked on the DNA. Germline CDR1 ENHRY, CDR2 SYGVKD. A total of 8 residues make up the CDR3, ends included. This chain's CDR3 is CAISEGTS.

The chain employs TRBV2 and TRBJ2-2, with a possible D match to TRBD1 (5 bases). The CDR3 covers 15 residues. Trimming took off 8 bases at V and 0 bases at J, with 13 bases between the two ends. Germline values: CDR1 SNHLY, CDR2 FYNNEI. The CDR3 nucleotides are TGTGCCAGCCAGGGATCCGCCCCGAACACCGGGGAGCTGTTTTTT. Translating gives CASQGSAPNTGELFF.

The chain carries TRBV11-2 and TRBJ1-5, with 9 nucleotides matching TRBD1. Unmatched junction bases numbered 13, after V lost 4 bases and J lost 6 bases. In germline, CDR1 is SGHAT, CDR2 FQNNGV. CDR3 size: 17 residues. CDR3: CASSSNTLQGAGQPQHF. In DNA, the CDR3 is TGTGCCAGCAGCTCCAACACTTTACAGGGGGCTGGTCAGCCCCAGCATTTT. The full variable domain, with the rest looked up from reference TRBV11-2 and TRBJ1-5, is EAGVAQSPRYKIIEKRQSVAFWCNPISGHATLYWYQQILGQGPKLLIQFQNNGVVDDSQLPKDRFSAERLKGVDSTLKIQPAKLEDSAVYLCASSSNTLQGAGQPQHFGDGTRLSIL.

This clonotype has only a few counts. V usage is TRBV5-6 and J usage is TRBJ1-2; the D is unclear. CDR1 and CDR2 from the germline V gene are SGHDT and YYEEEE. The CDR3 contains 14 residues. Trimming took 1 base from V and 2 from J, leaving 9 bases between them. The CDR3 nucleotides read TGTGCCAGCAGCTTGAATTTATTCAACTATGGCTACACCTTC. This encodes CASSLNLFNYGYTF.

This chain links TRBV6-1 with TRBJ1-4; D remains ambiguous. The germline gives CDR1 MNHNS, CDR2 SASEGT. The CDR3 contains 14 residues. Trimming took off 5 bases at V and 8 bases at J, with 15 bases between the two ends. The DNA for the CDR3 is TGTGCCAGCAGTTACGAACCCCTGGGAGAAAAACTGTTTTTT. This encodes CASSYEPLGEKLFF.

Many counts were recorded for this clonotype. V is TRBV2 and J is TRBJ1-6, with D possibly TRBD1 on 6 matching bases. The CDR3 spans 15 residues. Germline assignment: CDR1 SNHLY and CDR2 FYNNEI. Trimming cost V 0 bases and J 10 bases, with 13 bases left between them. CDR3 loop: CASSEANRAASPLHF. In DNA, the CDR3 is TGTGCCAGCAGTGAAGCGAACAGGGCGGCATCACCCCTCCACTTT.

This chain uses TRBV20-1 with TRBJ2-1, with 7 bases identical to TRBD2. Losses at the gene ends were 5 bases for V and 8 bases for J; bases not matched to a gene: 12. This CDR3 spans 14 amino acids. Germline values: CDR1 DFQATT, CDR2 SNEGSKA (reference sequence). The CDR3 sequence is CSAPSGRAIDEQFF. Written as DNA, the CDR3 is TGCAGTGCTCCCTCGGGGAGGGCCATTGATGAGCAGTTCTTC.

Remarks on this clonotype: Possible read error: a much larger clone is one base away. The V and J genes are TRBV10-3 and TRBJ1-1; TRBD1 matches at 8 bases. Germline-derived CDR1 and CDR2 are ENHRY and SYGVKD. The CDR3 consists of 14 residues. The CDR3 region has the DNA TGTGTCAGCAGTCCCAGGGGGCGAAACACTGAAGCTTTCTTT. Residues: CVSSPRGRNTEAFF.

This clonotype was seen many times. The chain employs TRBV3-1 and TRBJ2-5, with D unclear. V lost 4 bases and J lost 0, with 12 bases in between. The germline V gene encodes CDR1 LGHDT and CDR2 YNNKEL (reference sequence). There are 15 residues in the CDR3. In nucleotides, the CDR3 is TGTGCCAGCAGCCTCCCGGGTTACAACCAAGAGACCCAGTACTTC. It translates to CASSLPGYNQETQYF.

This clonotype was seen ten or more times. The gene calls are TRBV14 and TRBJ1-1, with 8 bases lining up with TRBD1. The V gene's germline CDR1 is SGHDN and CDR2 FVKESK. The trim removed 9 bases at V and 5 bases at J, leaving 8 bases unmatched. The length of the CDR3 is 13 residues. In nucleotides, the CDR3 is TGTGCCAGGAAGTGGACAGGGAATACTGAAGCTTTCTTT. This codes for CARKWTGNTEAFF.

CDR3 sequence reads: CASRGQTETQYF. CDR3 in DNA: TGTGCCAGCCGCGGACAGACAGAGACCCAGTACTTC. The chain combines TRBV7-2 with TRBJ2-5; weak D call: TRBD1 (6 bases). V was clipped by 8 bases and J by 4 bases, with 11 bases between them. From germline, CDR1 is SGHTA and CDR2 FQGNSA. This CDR3 contains 12 residues.

This clonotype was counted at least ten times. The chain carries TRBV19 and TRBJ1-5; no firm D call. CDR1 LNHDA and CDR2 SQIVND come from the germline V gene (reference sequence). CDR3 length: 15 amino acids. The V end lost 0 bases, the J end lost 1 base, and 7 bases lay between the germline ends. CDR3 amino acids: CASSIDRSSNQPQHF. The CDR3 DNA is TGTGCCAGTAGTATAGATCGGTCCAGCAATCAGCCCCAGCATTTT.

V is TRBV29-1 and J is TRBJ1-4, with D unresolved. The CDR3 sequence is 13 residues long. Trimming cost V 4 bases and J 7 bases, with 13 bases left between them. Germline values: CDR1 SQVTM, CDR2 ANQGSEA. This CDR3 is CSVGVKEGEKLFF. The CDR3 DNA reads TGCAGCGTTGGGGTGAAGGAGGGTGAAAAACTGTTTTTT.

This clonotype was seen only a few times. This chain links TRBV6-2 or TRBV6-3 with TRBJ2-7, with TRBD1 identical over 9 bases. V lost 2 bases to trimming and J lost 6 bases; unmatched junction nucleotides: 8. Germline assignment: CDR1 MNHEY and CDR2 SVGEGT. The CDR3 contains 15 residues. CDR3 region: CASSYGTGTGLEQYF. The CDR3 DNA follows: TGTGCCAGCAGTTACGGGACAGGGACGGGGCTCGAGCAGTACTTC.

Many counts were recorded for this clonotype. This chain connects TRBV10-2 to TRBJ1-5; D is unresolved. The ends were cut back, 2 bases at V and 4 bases at J, with 12 bases in the middle. This CDR3 is built from 15 residues. Germline CDR1 is WSHSY and CDR2 is SAAADI. DNA for the CDR3: TGCGCCAGCAGTGAGGAACGGTATGTTAATCAGCCCCAGCATTTT. It translates to CASSEERYVNQPQHF.

A remark on this clonotype: This may stem from a read error, because a much larger clone lies one nucleotide away. The chain carries TRBV11-2 and TRBJ1-4; D might be TRBD1 (5 bases). Deletions cut 5 bases from V and 8 bases from J, with 18 bases between. In germline, CDR1 is SGHAT, CDR2 FQNNGV. The CDR3 runs 15 residues. This CDR3 is CASSPPDLWGEKLFF. DNA of the CDR3: TGTGCCAGCAGCCCCCCCGACCTCTGGGGGGAAAAACTGTTTTTT.

CDR3: CASSPQSPIVVGETQYF. DNA of the CDR3: TGTGCCAGCAGTCCCCAAAGTCCCATAGTCGTTGGAGAGACCCAGTACTTC. The V gene is TRBV6-6, the J gene TRBJ2-5; D uncertain. V lost 5 bases, J lost 4 bases, and 23 bases lay in between. The V gene's germline CDR1 is MNHNY and CDR2 SVGAGI (reference sequence). This CDR3 comprises 17 residues.